A single sample is the source of the 23 T cell receptor beta chains below, sequenced in a study of T-cell reconstitution after alpha-beta-depleted transplantation in children. Preparation of the TCRbeta library used unique molecular identifiers. TCRdb reprocessed the PCR reads with MiXCR, giving one entry per CDR3 protein. The sample shows about 340,000 distinct CDR3 sequences, 10% to 15% of them seen only once. This sample comprised PBMCs, obtained from the stem cell graft. The source is a human donor who donated a stem cell graft to a child with Fanconi anemia.

In its sample, this clonotype was seen a few times. A much larger clone sits a single nucleotide away, making a read error possible. The chain uses TRBV28 and TRBJ1-3; D is possibly TRBD1 (6 bases). Germline assignment: CDR1 MDHEN and CDR2 SYDVKM. CDR3 length: 14 amino acids. In DNA, the CDR3 is TGTGCCAGCAGGCCTACAGGGACCCGAAACGCCATATATTTT. This codes for CASRPTGTRNAIYF.

This clonotype was detected a few times. The chain employs TRBV5-6 and TRBJ2-2, with 8 bases lining up with TRBD1. The CDR3 is 16 amino acids. CDR1 is SGHDT and CDR2 is YYEEEE in the germline V gene. V gave up 4 bases and J gave up 5 bases; unmatched junction bases: 10. The CDR3: CASSPRQGSWTGELFF. CDR3 coding DNA: TGTGCCAGCAGCCCTAGACAGGGGAGCTGGACCGGGGAGCTGTTTTTT.

This clonotype has at least ten counts. V is TRBV5-1 and J is TRBJ1-2; 7 bases map to TRBD1. V shed 1 base, J shed 8 bases, and the junction held 5 bases outside the gene matches. From germline, CDR1 is SGHRS and CDR2 YFSETQ. The CDR3 loop spans 13 amino acids. CDR3 nucleotide sequence: TGCGCCAGCAGCTTGTCCAGGGGGAGCGGCTACACCTTC. Its protein product is CASSLSRGSGYTF.

The chain couples TRBV10-3 to TRBJ2-3; TRBD2 might be the D (6 bases). CDR1 is ENHRY and CDR2 is SYGVKD in the germline V gene. Trimming removed 3 bases at V and 0 bases at J, with 10 bases between. This CDR3 contains 15 residues. This chain's CDR3 is CAISEGRSSTDTQYF. The CDR3 DNA is TGTGCCATCAGTGAAGGGAGGTCCAGCACAGATACGCAGTATTTT.

This clonotype turned up a few times. The J gene is TRBJ1-2, the V gene TRBV19; possible D gene TRBD1, 5 bases. Germline CDR1 and CDR2: LNHDA and SQIVND (reference sequence). V shed 3 bases and J shed 8 bases, with 13 bases lying between them. The length of the CDR3 is 13 residues. The CDR3 DNA reads TGTGCCAGTAGTATGTGGGGGTCCAACGGCTACACCTTC. It specifies CASSMWGSNGYTF.

The chain carries TRBV7-9 and TRBJ2-5; 9 nucleotides match TRBD2. J gave up 4 bases and V 4 bases, and 7 bases lay outside the gene matches. The CDR3 covers 15 residues. The V gene's germline CDR1 is SEHNR and CDR2 FQNEAQ (reference sequence). The CDR3 here is CASSSPGLAGETQYF. The DNA of the CDR3 is TGTGCCAGCAGCTCACCGGGACTAGCTGGAGAGACCCAGTACTTC.

This clonotype was recorded many times. V is TRBV11-2 and J is TRBJ2-2; 9 bases map to TRBD1. The germline V gene has CDR1 SGHAT and CDR2 FQNNGV. The V gene end was trimmed by 5 bases and the J gene end by 4 bases; junction bases not matched to a gene: 2. This CDR3 spans 14 amino acids. In DNA, the CDR3 is TGTGCCAGCAGCCCACAGGGGGCCACCGGGGAGCTGTTTTTT. Translation: CASSPQGATGELFF. The variable domain in full, completed from reference TRBV11-2 and TRBJ2-2, reads EAGVAQSPRYKIIEKRQSVAFWCNPISGHATLYWYQQILGQGPKLLIQFQNNGVVDDSQLPKDRFSAERLKGVDSTLKIQPAKLEDSAVYLCASSPQGATGELFFGEGSRLTVL.

This clonotype appeared a few times. The chain combines TRBV5-1 with TRBJ2-1; maybe TRBD2 (5 bases). Trimming took off 0 bases at V and 2 bases at J, with 9 bases between the two ends. CDR1 and CDR2 (germline): SGHRS, YFSETQ. The CDR3 has 15 residues. The CDR3 bases are TGCGCCAGCAGCTTGGCCGGGGAGACCTACAATGAGCAGTTCTTC. As protein: CASSLAGETYNEQFF.

The rearrangement uses TRBV10-3 and TRBJ2-2, with 7 nucleotides matching TRBD1. The CDR3 has 15 residues. Germline loops: CDR1 ENHRY, CDR2 SYGVKD. With V trimmed by 5 bases and J by 5 bases, 8 bases remained unmatched. CDR3 residues: CAISIRQGPTGELFF. Here the CDR3 DNA reads TGTGCCATCAGTATACGACAGGGACCAACCGGGGAGCTGTTTTTT.

This chain connects TRBV5-1 to TRBJ2-3, with TRBD2 matching over 9 bases. The CDR3 covers 14 residues. V was pared by 4 bases and J by 3 bases, with 3 bases of the junction left unmatched. Germline V gene sequence: CDR1 SGHRS, CDR2 YFSETQ. The CDR3 coding sequence is TGCGCCAGCAGCGACGGACTAGCGACAGATACGCAGTATTTT. Translated, it gives CASSDGLATDTQYF.

This clonotype has a handful of counts. The chain uses TRBV4-3 and TRBJ2-1, with D unclear. The length of the CDR3 is 17 residues. CDR1 LGHNA and CDR2 YSLEER come from the germline V gene. The germline V and J ends were trimmed by 0 bases and 6 bases, with 18 bases remaining between them. The CDR3 DNA sequence: TGCGCCAGCAGCCAAGATGTAGGAGCCTTAGGGCGCAATGAGCAGTTCTTC. Translated, it gives CASSQDVGALGRNEQFF.

The chain links TRBV13 to TRBJ2-3; TRBD1 agrees at 9 bases. Germline V gene data show CDR1 as PRHDT and CDR2 as FYEKMQ (reference sequence). The CDR3 consists of 14 residues. V trimming: 2 bases; J trimming: 6 bases; junction bases outside the gene matches: 3. The CDR3 loop reads CASSLPGQGDTQYF. DNA for the CDR3: TGTGCCAGCAGCTTACCAGGACAGGGGGATACGCAGTATTTT.

The chain couples TRBV7-8 to TRBJ1-6, with 8 bases fitting TRBD1. CDR1 is SGHVS and CDR2 is FQNEAQ in the germline V gene. The V and J ends lost 4 bases and 0 bases, in that order; junction bases with no gene match: 8. This CDR3 is built from 18 residues. CDR3 sequence: CASSSTGVQSSYNSPLHF. DNA of the CDR3: TGTGCCAGCAGCTCGACAGGGGTCCAGAGCTCCTATAATTCACCCCTCCACTTT.

This clonotype was counted ten times or more. V and J are TRBV9 and TRBJ1-1; D may be TRBD1 (6 bases). The CDR3 extends over 14 amino acids. The germline CDR1 and CDR2 sequences are SGDLS and YYNGEE. V lost 4 bases and J lost 2, with 12 bases in between. CDR3 coding DNA: TGTGCCAGCAGCCCTACGGGGGGCAACACTGAAGCTTTCTTT. It translates to CASSPTGGNTEAFF.

This clonotype was detected only a few times. The V gene is TRBV7-2, the J gene TRBJ2-1, with 8 nucleotides matching TRBD1. Germline CDR1 reads SGHTA; CDR2 reads FQGNSA. This CDR3 comprises 16 residues. V shed 3 bases, J shed 3 bases, and the junction held 7 bases outside the gene matches. The CDR3 protein is CASSFRRTGGYNEQFF. The CDR3 nucleotides read TGTGCCAGCAGCTTCCGGAGAACAGGGGGCTACAATGAGCAGTTCTTC.

V usage is TRBV30 and J usage is TRBJ2-6; 7 bases map to TRBD1. The length of the CDR3 is 14 residues. Germline CDR1 GTSNPN, CDR2 SVGIG (reference sequence). V dropped 7 bases and J dropped 2; count of bases not matched to a gene: 5. This CDR3 reads CASNQGAGANVLTF. For the CDR3, the DNA is TGTGCCTCAAATCAGGGGGCTGGGGCCAACGTCCTGACTTTC.

This clonotype was seen ten or more times. The rearrangement uses TRBV5-1 and TRBJ1-4; D is unclear. V lost 2 bases to trimming and J lost 5 bases, with 10 bases between them. CDR3 length: 14 amino acids. Looked up from germline, CDR1 is SGHRS and CDR2 is YFSETQ. The CDR3 coding sequence is TGCGCCAGCAGCTTATTGTCAGTGAATGAAAAACTGTTTTTT. This gives the protein CASSLLSVNEKLFF. Full variable domain (rest looked up from reference TRBV5-1 and TRBJ1-4): KAGVTQTPRYLIKTRGQQVTLSCSPISGHRSVSWYQQTPGQGLQFLFEYFSETQRNKGNFPGRFSGRQFSNSRSEMNVSTLELGDSALYLCASSLLSVNEKLFFGSGTQLSVL.

The chain has TRBV27 and TRBJ1-1, with 9 nucleotides matching TRBD1. CDR1 is MNHEY, CDR2 SMNVEV, per germline (reference sequence). The CDR3 runs to 15 residues. Trimming at V came to 4 bases and at J to 3 bases, leaving 6 bases not matched to a gene. CDR3 amino acids: CASSSPGQGYTEAFF. DNA of the CDR3: TGTGCCAGCAGTTCACCGGGACAGGGCTACACTGAAGCTTTCTTT.

This clonotype was seen at least ten times. The gene calls are TRBV4-1 and TRBJ1-1, with D tentatively TRBD1 (5 bases). V lost 3 bases and J 11 bases, leaving 19 bases between the germline ends. This CDR3 is built from 14 residues. The V gene's germline CDR1 is MGHRA and CDR2 YSYEKL. In nucleotides, the CDR3 is TGCGCCAGCAGCCATCGTTTTCGGGACCTGGCCGCTTTCTTT. It codes for CASSHRFRDLAAFF.

As for this clonotype: A read error may be the cause here, since a much bigger clone is one base away. The chain couples TRBV6-2 or TRBV6-3 to TRBJ1-1, with D possibly TRBD1 on 5 matching bases. Germline CDR1 and CDR2: MNHEY and SVGEGT. This CDR3 comprises 13 residues. V lost 7 bases, J lost 3 bases, and 12 bases lay in between. CDR3 residues: CASIATVDTEAFF. The CDR3 DNA follows: TGTGCCAGCATTGCGACAGTGGACACTGAAGCTTTCTTT.

This clonotype was detected many times. This chain uses TRBV6-2 or TRBV6-3 with TRBJ2-3; possible D gene TRBD2, 5 bases. CDR1 MNHEY and CDR2 SVGEGT come from the germline V gene. The ends were cut back, 4 bases at V and 4 bases at J, with 15 bases in the middle. The CDR3 runs 15 residues. CDR3 region: CASSSTLSGADTQYF. The CDR3 DNA follows: TGTGCCAGCAGTTCGACTCTCTCCGGGGCAGATACGCAGTATTTT.

This clonotype was counted only a few times. V usage is TRBV5-1 and J usage is TRBJ2-2; 8 positions match TRBD1. Germline CDR1 reads SGHRS; CDR2 reads YFSETQ. The CDR3 has 18 amino acids. The junction had 12 bases not matched to a gene; V was cut back by 4 bases and J by 1 base. The CDR3 nucleotides read TGCGCCAGCAGCCAGCTACCGACCGGGACAGGGAACACCGGGGAGCTGTTTTTT. It translates to CASSQLPTGTGNTGELFF.

This clonotype was recorded many times. CDR3 sequence (DNA): TGTGCCAGCAGACGTAGCGGGGGGGCCTACAATGAGCAGTTCTTC. It translates to CASRRSGGAYNEQFF. This chain joins TRBV7-8 and TRBJ2-1; 11 nucleotides match TRBD2. Germline trimming cut 6 bases from V and 2 bases from J; bases unmatched to any gene: 3. CDR1 and CDR2 (germline): SGHVS, FQNEAQ. This CDR3 is built from 15 residues.